The rows below give T cell receptor beta chains drawn from one sample of a study of spatial heterogeneity in lung cancer. TCRdb reanalysed the 5' RACE reads using MiXCR and keeps one entry per CDR3 protein. The repertoire consists of about 80,000 distinct CDR3 sequences, with roughly 8% occurring once and the leading ten covering 6.8%. Sequencing was performed on PBMCs, taken at surgery. The origin of the receptors is a male donor with early-stage non-small cell lung cancer. The CDR3 runs from the conserved cysteine through the conserved F or W. The D gene is left open where the match is weak. For some rows the clone size is stated as once, few or many, or as a class when expanded; others skip it.

clone_size j_call v_call d_call cdr3_nt cdr3_aa
many TRBJ2-1 TRBV6-2/TRBV6-3 . TGTGCCAGCAGTTACTATGAGAACAACAATGAGCAGTTCTTC CASSYYENNNEQFF
few TRBJ2-1 TRBV20-1 . TGCAGTGCTAGAGATCTAGAGAGAGCGATCTCCTACAATGAGCAGTTCTTC CSARDLERAISYNEQFF
. TRBJ2-7 TRBV7-9 TRBD1 TGTGCCAGCAGTCCCGGGACAGCCTTACCCGACTACGAGCAGTACTTC CASSPGTALPDYEQYF
many TRBJ1-5 TRBV2 TRBD1 TGTGCCAGCACTAGGGGACAGGGAAATCAGCCCCAGCATTTT CASTRGQGNQPQHF
many TRBJ2-3 TRBV7-8 . TGTGCCAGCACCCCCGGGGCAAACCCTTATACGCAGTATTTT CASTPGANPYTQYF
many TRBJ1-2 TRBV30 . TGTGCCTGGGTAGATGACTCGGGACACGACTATGGCTACACCTTC CAWVDDSGHDYGYTF
few TRBJ1-4 TRBV7-9 . TGTGCCAGCAGCTTAGAGGGGGGAAGTGAAAAACTGTTTTTT CASSLEGGSEKLFF
. TRBJ1-3 TRBV5-1 . TGCGCCAGCAGAAGGACCGGTATAAGCTCTGGAAACACCATATATTTT CASRRTGISSGNTIYF
many TRBJ1-4 TRBV10-3 TRBD1 TGTGCCATCAGTGAGACAGGGGCGATCGAAAAACTGTTTTTT CAISETGAIEKLFF
many TRBJ2-6 TRBV5-5 . TGTGCCAGCAGCTTGGATGGGATCTTCGGGGCCAACGTCCTGACTTTC CASSLDGIFGANVLTF
few TRBJ2-1 TRBV3-1 . TGTGCCAGCAGCCCCCGCCTGGGACGGGAGAGGAATGAGCAGTTCTTC CASSPRLGRERNEQFF
many TRBJ1-1 TRBV30 . TGTGCCTGGAGGGGGACGGTGAACACTGAAGCTTTCTTT CAWRGTVNTEAFF
many TRBJ2-7 TRBV5-1 TRBD1 TGCGCCAGCAGCTTGGAAGGGACAGGGACTTACGAGCAGTACTTC CASSLEGTGTYEQYF
many TRBJ1-2 TRBV15 . TGTGCCACCAGCCAATTGGCTAGGGGCTACACCTTC CATSQLARGYTF
many TRBJ2-3 TRBV23-1 . TGCGCCAGCAGTCAATGGGCCCCTTTGACGCAGTATTTT CASSQWAPLTQYF